Shown below are 15 T cell receptor beta chains from a single sample sequenced in a study of blood T cells in healthy people across ages. Then a second PCR, running about 6 to 12 cycles, was carried out with a sample-barcoded 5' primer and a J-beta primer mix. TCRdb analysed the 5' RACE reads with MiXCR anew, one entry per CDR3 protein. The sample comprises approximately 1.5 million distinct CDR3 sequences, about 42% of which are singletons, and roughly 3.7% rests with the top ten. Sequences were obtained from blood. The receptors were sampled from a woman aged 18-29 years in good health.

This chain uses TRBV12-3 or TRBV12-4 with TRBJ2-1, with no clear D. The V and J ends lost 5 bases and 4 bases respectively, with 9 bases between them. CDR3 length: 13 residues. This CDR3 is CASSPQPYNEQFF. The CDR3 DNA reads TGTGCCAGCAGTCCACAGCCATACAATGAGCAGTTCTTC.

The chain links TRBV20-1 to TRBJ2-7; TRBD1 aligns across 7 bases. The V gene end was trimmed by 6 bases and the J gene end by 3 bases; junction bases not matched to a gene: 23. This CDR3 is built from 18 residues. CDR1 is DFQATT and CDR2 is SNEGSKA in the germline V gene (reference sequence). CDR3 DNA sequence: TGCAGTGCCCCCTTGGGGTTACAGGGGAAGAGTATCGGCTACGAGCAGTACTTC. Residues: CSAPLGLQGKSIGYEQYF.

This clonotype occurred a few times. The chain has TRBV7-2 and TRBJ1-1; D unresolved. This CDR3 has 16 amino acids. Deletions cut 2 bases from V and 1 base from J, with 14 bases between. CDR1 is SGHTA, CDR2 FQGNSA, per germline. CDR3 amino acids: CASSLMTRDKNTEAFF. The CDR3 coding sequence is TGTGCCAGCAGCTTAATGACAAGAGACAAGAACACTGAAGCTTTCTTT.

This clonotype was picked up a small number of times. This sequence joins TRBV14 and TRBJ2-1; 11 bases are shared with TRBD2. The length of the CDR3 is 19 residues. V was pared by 1 base and J by 3 bases, with 11 bases of the junction left unmatched. Germline V gene data show CDR1 as SGHDN and CDR2 as FVKESK. DNA of the CDR3: TGTGCCAGCAGCCAAGGGCTAGCGGGGGGTCCTAGCCTCTACAATGAGCAGTTCTTC. Its protein product is CASSQGLAGGPSLYNEQFF.

The chain employs TRBV5-1 and TRBJ2-4; D gene uncertain. The J call is uncertain, as TRBJ2-7 better fits the DNA end. The CDR3 is 13 residues long. CDR1 and CDR2 (germline): SGHRS, YFSETQ. CDR3 in DNA: TGCGCCAGCAGGGGGTCTCAACCCTACGAGCAGTACTTC. This sequence encodes CASRGSQPYEQYF.

The table lists this clonotype with many counts. The chain carries TRBV7-2 and TRBJ2-6; 10 bases match TRBD2. The CDR3 runs 14 residues. Germline CDR1 is SGHTA and CDR2 is FQGNSA. CDR3 sequence: CATSGFTGANVLTF. The CDR3 DNA reads as TGTGCGACTAGCGGGTTCACTGGGGCCAACGTCCTGACTTTC.

The chain links TRBV6-2 or TRBV6-3 to TRBJ2-2; unclear D gene. The CDR3 has 16 residues. Trimming took off 11 bases at V and 0 bases at J, with 19 bases between the two ends. Germline CDR1 and CDR2: MNHEY and SVGEGT. The CDR3 protein is CAGSKYTLANTGELFF. In nucleotides, the CDR3 is TGTGCCGGATCAAAATACACCCTCGCGAACACCGGGGAGCTGTTTTTT.

The chain recombines TRBV4-3 with TRBJ2-1; tentative D call: TRBD2 (5 bases). The germline V and J ends were trimmed by 2 bases and 7 bases, with 21 bases remaining between them. Per the germline V gene, CDR1 is LGHNA and CDR2 is YSLEER. The CDR3 covers 17 residues. CDR3 DNA: TGCGCCAGCAGCCAACGGGTAGGCGTCCCAGCGGAGAATGAGCAGTTCTTC. Translating it yields CASSQRVGVPAENEQFF.

The rearrangement links TRBV29-1 to TRBJ2-2; a possible D gene is TRBD2 (6 bases). V lost 0 bases and J 6 bases, leaving 8 bases between the germline ends. The germline gives CDR1 SQVTM, CDR2 ANQGSEA. The CDR3 is made up of 13 amino acids. This CDR3 is CSVEDPGAGELFF. The CDR3 nucleotides read TGCAGCGTTGAAGATCCGGGGGCCGGGGAGCTGTTTTTT.

This clonotype was detected a few times. This chain connects TRBV9 to TRBJ2-6; 7 positions match TRBD1. Germline CDR1 and CDR2: SGDLS and YYNGEE. Germline trimming cut 3 bases from V and 0 bases from J; bases unmatched to any gene: 9. This CDR3 is built from 18 residues. The CDR3 reads CASSEDRRIPSGANVLTF. The CDR3 bases are TGTGCCAGCAGCGAGGACAGGAGAATCCCCTCTGGGGCCAACGTCCTGACTTTC.

The rearrangement joins TRBV28 to TRBJ2-2; D is unresolved. Germline assignment: CDR1 MDHEN and CDR2 SYDVKM. With 8 bases removed from V and 2 bases from J, the gap between germline ends came to 9 bases. This CDR3 has 13 amino acids. The CDR3 is CASDASNTGELFF. The CDR3 DNA sequence: TGTGCCAGCGATGCTAGTAACACCGGGGAGCTGTTTTTT.

As to this clonotype: One end of the junction does not line up with germline, which may come from a read error. This chain joins TRBV28 and TRBJ2-7; D is unclear. The CDR3 has 12 residues. Germline V gene data show CDR1 as MDHEN and CDR2 as SYDVKM. CDR3 DNA sequence: TGTGCCAGCAGAGGACGGACCTACGAGCGGTACTTC. It specifies CASRGRTYERYF.

The V gene is TRBV4-3, the J gene TRBJ2-2; 7 positions agree with TRBD2. V lost 2 bases and J lost 1; bases outside the gene matches: 13. This CDR3 is built from 19 residues. Germline V CDR1 and CDR2: LGHNA, YSLEER. The DNA of the CDR3 is TGCGCCAGCAGCCAATTCCCCAGCGGGGTTGAACTGAACACCGGGGAGCTGTTTTTT. Translating it yields CASSQFPSGVELNTGELFF.

The chain has TRBV28 and TRBJ2-1, with a possible D match to TRBD2 (6 bases). The CDR3 runs 13 residues. From germline, CDR1 is MDHEN and CDR2 SYDVKM. V was cut by 6 bases and J by 4 bases, with 10 bases left in between. The CDR3 sequence is CASRSGLYNEQFF. In DNA, the CDR3 is TGTGCCAGCAGGTCGGGACTTTACAATGAGCAGTTCTTC.

This rearrangement joins TRBV4-1 to TRBJ1-5; 10 nucleotides match TRBD1. With V trimmed by 4 bases and J by 7 bases, 4 bases remained unmatched. There are 14 residues in the CDR3. Germline CDR1 MGHRA, CDR2 YSYEKL. The CDR3 region has the DNA TGCGCCAGCAGCCTAGGGACAGGGGACCAGCCCCAGCATTTT. The encoded protein is CASSLGTGDQPQHF.